The source of this TCR beta chain is a study of blood T cell repertoires in COVID-19. Study as a whole: Nucleic acid was either cDNA or gDNA, and it came from T cells, B-cell-depleted T cells, or PBMCs.

The V end was cut by 6 bases, the J end by 1 base, with 9 bases between. This CDR3 is built from 14 residues. Looked up from germline, CDR1 is KGHSH and CDR2 is LQKENI. This clone was detected once. Clones were read by immunoSEQ multiplex PCR, and TCRdb kept only the in-frame ones, dropping some. The sample includes approximately 500,000 clones, approximately 85% of them seen just once. This TCR came from a human donor in a cohort sampled during active COVID-19. The chain joins TRBV18 to TRBJ2-2; D is perhaps TRBD1 (6 bases). Sequenced: peripheral blood. CDR3 loop: CASSPDRNTGELFF. The CDR3 nucleotides read TGTGCCAGCTCCCCGGACAGGAACACCGGGGAGCTGTTTTTT.